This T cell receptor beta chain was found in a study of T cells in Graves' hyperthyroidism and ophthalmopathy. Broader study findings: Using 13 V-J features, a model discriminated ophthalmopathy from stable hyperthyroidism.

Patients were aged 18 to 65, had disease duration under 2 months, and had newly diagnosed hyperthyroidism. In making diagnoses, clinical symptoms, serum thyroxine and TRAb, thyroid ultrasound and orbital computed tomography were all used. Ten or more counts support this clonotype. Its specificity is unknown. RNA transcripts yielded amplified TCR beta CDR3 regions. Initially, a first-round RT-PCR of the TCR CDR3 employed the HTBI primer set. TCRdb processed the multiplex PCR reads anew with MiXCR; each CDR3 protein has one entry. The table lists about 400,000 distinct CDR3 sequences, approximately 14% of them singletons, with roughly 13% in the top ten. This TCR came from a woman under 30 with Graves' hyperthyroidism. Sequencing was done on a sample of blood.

The CDR3 nucleotides are TGTGCCAGCAAAGGACAGGGGGGGACCCAGTACTTC. Encoded protein: CASKGQGGTQYF. The chain recombines TRBV2 with TRBJ2-5; TRBD1 matches 10 bases. With 7 bases clipped from V and 7 bases from J, the junction kept 3 bases outside the gene matches. Germline-derived CDR1 and CDR2 are SNHLY and FYNNEI. The CDR3 runs 12 residues.